The present T cell receptor beta chain was sequenced within a study of blood T cell repertoires in COVID-19. Measured with immunoSEQ multiplex PCR; TCRdb has only the in-frame clones, and not every one. The sample lists approximately 130,000 clones, roughly 87% occurring once. Trimming cost V 6 bases and J 4 bases, with 15 bases left between them. Germline CDR1 MNHEY, CDR2 SVGAGI. CDR3 length equals 15 residues. The receptor was derived from a young man who had recovered from COVID-19. Sequencing was performed on PBMCs or T cells enriched from blood (not recorded which). V is TRBV6-5 and J is TRBJ2-2, with TRBD2 as a possible D gene (5 bases). The CDR3, as DNA: TGTGCCAGCAGGGGCCGAGGAGGAGGCACCGGGGAGCTGTTTTTT. Its translation: CASRGRGGGTGELFF.